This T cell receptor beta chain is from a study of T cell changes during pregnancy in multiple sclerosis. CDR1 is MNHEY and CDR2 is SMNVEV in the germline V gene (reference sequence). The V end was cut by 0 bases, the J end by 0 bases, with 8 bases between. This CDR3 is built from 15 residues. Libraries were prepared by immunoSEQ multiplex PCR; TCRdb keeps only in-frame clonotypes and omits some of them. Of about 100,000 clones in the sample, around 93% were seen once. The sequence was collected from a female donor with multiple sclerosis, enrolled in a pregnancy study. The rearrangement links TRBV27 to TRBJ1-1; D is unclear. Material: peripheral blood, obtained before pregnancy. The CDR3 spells CASSLSYILNTEAFF. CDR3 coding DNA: TGTGCCAGCAGTTTATCCTATATACTGAACACTGAAGCTTTCTTT.